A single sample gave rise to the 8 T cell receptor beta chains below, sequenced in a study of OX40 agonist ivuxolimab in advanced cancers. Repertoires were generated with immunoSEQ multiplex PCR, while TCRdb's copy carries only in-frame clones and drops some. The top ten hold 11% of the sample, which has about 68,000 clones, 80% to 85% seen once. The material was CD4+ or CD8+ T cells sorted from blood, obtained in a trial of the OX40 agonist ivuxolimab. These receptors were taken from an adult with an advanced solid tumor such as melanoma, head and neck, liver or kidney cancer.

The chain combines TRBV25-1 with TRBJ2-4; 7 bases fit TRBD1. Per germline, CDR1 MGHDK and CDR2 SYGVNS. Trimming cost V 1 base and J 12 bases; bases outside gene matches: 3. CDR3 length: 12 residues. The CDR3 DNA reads TGTGCCAGCAGTGAATCAGGGGGATGTCAGTACTTC. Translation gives CASSESGGCQYF.

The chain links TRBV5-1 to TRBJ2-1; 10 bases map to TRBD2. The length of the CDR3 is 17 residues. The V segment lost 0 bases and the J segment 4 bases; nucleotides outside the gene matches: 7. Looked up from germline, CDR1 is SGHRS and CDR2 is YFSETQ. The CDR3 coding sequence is TGCGCCAGCAGCTTGGAAAATAGCGGGAGGTTGTACAATGAGCAGTTCTTC. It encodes CASSLENSGRLYNEQFF.

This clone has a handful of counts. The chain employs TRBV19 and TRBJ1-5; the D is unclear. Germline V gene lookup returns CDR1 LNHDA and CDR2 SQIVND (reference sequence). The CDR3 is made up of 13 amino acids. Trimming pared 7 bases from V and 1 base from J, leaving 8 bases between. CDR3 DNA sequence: TGTGCCAGTAAACAAGAAAGCAATCAGCCCCAGCATTTT. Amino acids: CASKQESNQPQHF.

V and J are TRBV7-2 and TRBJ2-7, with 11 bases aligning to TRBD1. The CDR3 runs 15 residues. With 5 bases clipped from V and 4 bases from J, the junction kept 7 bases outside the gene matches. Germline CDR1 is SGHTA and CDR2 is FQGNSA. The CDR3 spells CASSGAGTGGYEQYF. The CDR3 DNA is TGTGCCAGCAGCGGAGCCGGGACAGGGGGGTACGAGCAGTACTTC.

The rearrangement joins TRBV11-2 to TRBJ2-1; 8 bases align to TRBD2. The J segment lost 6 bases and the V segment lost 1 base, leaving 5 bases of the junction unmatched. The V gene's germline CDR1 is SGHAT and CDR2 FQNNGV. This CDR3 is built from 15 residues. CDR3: CASSLAGGPGNEQFF. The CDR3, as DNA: TGTGCCAGCAGCTTAGCGGGGGGGCCGGGCAATGAGCAGTTCTTC.

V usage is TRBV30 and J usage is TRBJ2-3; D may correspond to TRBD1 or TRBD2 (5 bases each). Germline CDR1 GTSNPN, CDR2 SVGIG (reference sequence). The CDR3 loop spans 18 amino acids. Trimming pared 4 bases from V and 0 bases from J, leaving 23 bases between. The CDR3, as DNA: TGTGCCTGGAAGGGGAGCTCGCAGGGTTTACTTAGCACAGATACGCAGTATTTT. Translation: CAWKGSSQGLLSTDTQYF.

The DNA for the CDR3 is TGTGCCAGCAGCCTCGTAAATGAGCAGTTCTTC. Translating gives CASSLVNEQFF. The rearrangement uses TRBV7-2 and TRBJ2-1; no firm D call. This CDR3 comprises 11 residues. In germline, CDR1 is SGHTA, CDR2 FQGNSA. With 5 bases removed from V and 7 bases from J, the gap between germline ends came to 6 bases.

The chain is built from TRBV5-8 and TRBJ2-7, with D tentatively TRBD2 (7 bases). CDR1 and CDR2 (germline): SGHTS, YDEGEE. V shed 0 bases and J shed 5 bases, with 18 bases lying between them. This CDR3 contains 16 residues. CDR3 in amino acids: CASSLGSGGPRHEQYF. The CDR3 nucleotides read TGTGCCAGCAGCTTGGGATCGGGGGGCCCGCGCCACGAGCAGTACTTC. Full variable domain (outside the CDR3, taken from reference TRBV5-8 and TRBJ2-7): EAGVTQSPTHLIKTRGQQATLRCSPISGHTSVYWYQQALGLGLQFLLWYDEGEERNRGNFPPRFSGRQFPNYSSELNVNALELEDSALYLCASSLGSGGPRHEQYFGPGTRLTVT.